A selection of T cell receptor beta chains follows, all from one sample in a study of tumor and adjacent non-tumor tissue in lung cancer. TCRdb independently ran MiXCR on the multiplex PCR reads; one entry per CDR3 protein. The repertoire holds about 110,000 distinct CDR3 sequences, with 75% as singletons. Sequencing input: lung tumor tissue. Source of these receptors: a woman aged 55-69 years with non-small cell lung cancer. CDR3s include the opening cysteine and the closing phenylalanine or tryptophan. Fields, in order: CDR3 length, J gene, V gene, clone size, D gene, CDR3 protein, CDR3 DNA. The D gene is left open where the match is weak. Size is omitted from some rows. Given values are once, few, many or a class for expanded clones.

16	TRBJ1-1	TRBV5-1	few	NA	CASSLSETWSGTEAFF	TGCGCCAGCAGCTTGTCAGAAACATGGTCGGGCACTGAAGCTTTCTTT
12	TRBJ2-1	TRBV20-1	NA	TRBD2	CIARHLGGTQFF	TGCATTGCTAGACATCTCGGGGGGACCCAGTTCTTC
17	TRBJ1-2	TRBV28	few	NA	CASIRAGVIETNYGYTF	TGTGCCAGCATTCGAGCAGGGGTGATAGAGACTAACTATGGCTACACCTTC
13	TRBJ2-2	TRBV11-2	medium-sized	NA	CASSFFQTGELFF	TGTGCCAGCAGCTTTTTCCAGACCGGGGAGCTGTTTTTT
14	TRBJ1-1	TRBV7-9	NA	NA	CASSDLLGGTEAFF	TGTGCCAGCAGCGACCTACTAGGGGGAACTGAAGCTTTCTTT
15	TRBJ2-1	TRBV20-1	NA	TRBD2	CSAITRSGGDNEQFF	TGCAGTGCTATTACCAGGAGCGGGGGGGACAATGAGCAGTTCTTC
12	TRBJ1-1	TRBV29-1	NA	NA	CSVGHGASEAIF	NA
14	TRBJ2-2	TRBV10-2	NA	NA	CASVAFTNTGELFF	TGCGCCAGCGTAGCGTTTACGAACACCGGGGAGCTGTTTTTT
12	TRBJ1-4	TRBV29-1	NA	NA	CSAVTHNEKLFF	TGCAGTGCCGTTACGCACAATGAAAAACTGTTTTTT
14	TRBJ1-3	TRBV4-1	NA	NA	CASSPQGIGYTICF	TGCGCCAGCAGCCCCCAGGGAATTGGTTACACCATATGTTTT
13	TRBJ1-1	TRBV29-1	NA	NA	CSARQDLNTEAVF	TGCAGCGCCAGGCAAGACCTGAACACTGAAGCTGTCTTT
13	TRBJ1-4	TRBV6-1	NA	TRBD1	CASRGPGGEKLFF	TGTGCCAGCAGAGGTCCAGGGGGTGAAAAACTGTTTTTC
12	TRBJ2-7	TRBV20-1	NA	NA	CIAEGASSGQYF	TGTATTGCCGAGGGTGCGTCCTCGGGACAGTACTTC
15	TRBJ2-2	TRBV11-2	NA	TRBD1	CASSLQTGHTEELFF	TGTGCCAGCAGCTTACAGACAGGGCACACCGAGGAGCTGTTTTTT
14	TRBJ1-3	TRBV29-1	NA	NA	CSVGKDNSGNIIYF	TGCAGCGTTGGGAAGGATAACTCTGGAAACATCATATATTTT
11	TRBJ2-7	TRBV29-1	NA	NA	CSVESESEQYF	TGCAGCGTTGAAAGTGAATCCGAGCAGTACTTC
13	TRBJ1-1	TRBV29-1	NA	NA	CSVEPHGGTEASF	TGCAGCGTCGAACCTCATGGGGGCACTGAAGCCTCCTTT
12	TRBJ2-2	TRBV6-6	NA	NA	CASNYLAGELFF	TGCGCCAGCAATTACCTGGCAGGGGAGCTGTTTTTT
16	TRBJ1-5	TRBV6-2/TRBV6-3	many	NA	CASRTGRRQPNQPQHF	TGTGCCAGCAGGACGGGACGGCGACAGCCCAATCAGCCCCAGCATTTT
16	TRBJ2-7	TRBV11-3	NA	TRBD1	CASSLSPGQGWHEQYF	TGTGCCAGCAGTTTATCTCCGGGACAGGGGTGGCACGAGCAGTACTTC
13	TRBJ1-1	TRBV6-1	NA	TRBD1	CTNQTDRGTEAFF	TGTACCAACCAAACCGACAGGGGCACTGAAGCTTTCTTT
11	TRBJ1-1	TRBV29-1	NA	TRBD1	CSVPGTGVAFF	TGCAGCGTACCCGGGACAGGGGTAGCTTTCTTC